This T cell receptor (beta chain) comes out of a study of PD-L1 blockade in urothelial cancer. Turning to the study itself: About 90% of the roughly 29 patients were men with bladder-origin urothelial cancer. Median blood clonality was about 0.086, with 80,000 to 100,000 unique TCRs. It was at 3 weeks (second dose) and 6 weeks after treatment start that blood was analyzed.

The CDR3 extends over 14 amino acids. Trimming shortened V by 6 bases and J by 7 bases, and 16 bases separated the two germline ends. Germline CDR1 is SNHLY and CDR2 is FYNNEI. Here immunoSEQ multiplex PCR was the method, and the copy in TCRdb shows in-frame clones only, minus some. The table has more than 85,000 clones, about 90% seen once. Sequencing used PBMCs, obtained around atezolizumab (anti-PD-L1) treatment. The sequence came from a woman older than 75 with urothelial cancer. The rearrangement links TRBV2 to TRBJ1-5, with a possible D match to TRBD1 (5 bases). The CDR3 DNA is TGTGCCAGCAGATCGGGAGGGACGGGACAGCCCCAGCATTTT. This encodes CASRSGGTGQPQHF.